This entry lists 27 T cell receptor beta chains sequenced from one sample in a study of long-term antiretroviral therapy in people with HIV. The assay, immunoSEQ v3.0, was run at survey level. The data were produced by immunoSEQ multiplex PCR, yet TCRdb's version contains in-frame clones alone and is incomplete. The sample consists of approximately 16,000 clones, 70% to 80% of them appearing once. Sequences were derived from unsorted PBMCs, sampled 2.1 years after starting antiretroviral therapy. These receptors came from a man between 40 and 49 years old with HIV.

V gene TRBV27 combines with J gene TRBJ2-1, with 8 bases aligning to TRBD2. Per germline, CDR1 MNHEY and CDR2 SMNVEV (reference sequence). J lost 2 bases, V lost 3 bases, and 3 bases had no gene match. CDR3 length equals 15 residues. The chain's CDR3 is CASSLGGGPYNEQFF. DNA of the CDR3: TGTGCCAGCAGTTTGGGCGGGGGGCCCTACAATGAGCAGTTCTTC.

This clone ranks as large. The CDR3 DNA reads TGTGCCAGCAGCTTAACAGGGGGAACCACAGATACGCAGTATTTT. Protein: CASSLTGGTTDTQYF. The chain couples TRBV7-9 to TRBJ2-3; 8 bases line up with TRBD1. Germline CDR1 reads SEHNR; CDR2 reads FQNEAQ (reference sequence). V dropped 2 bases and J dropped 2; count of bases not matched to a gene: 3. This CDR3 region has 15 residues.

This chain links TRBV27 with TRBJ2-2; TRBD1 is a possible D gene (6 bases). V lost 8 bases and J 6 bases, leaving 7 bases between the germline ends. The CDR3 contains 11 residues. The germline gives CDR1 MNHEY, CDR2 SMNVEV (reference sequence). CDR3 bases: TGTGCCAGCTGGGGGCCCGGGGAGCTGTTTTTT. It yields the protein CASWGPGELFF.

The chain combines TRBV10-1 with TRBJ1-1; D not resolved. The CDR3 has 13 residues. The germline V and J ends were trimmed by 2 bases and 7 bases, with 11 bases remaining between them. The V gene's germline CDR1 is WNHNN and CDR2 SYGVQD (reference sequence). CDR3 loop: CASSERAADEAFF. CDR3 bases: TGCGCCAGCAGTGAGAGGGCAGCGGATGAAGCTTTCTTT.

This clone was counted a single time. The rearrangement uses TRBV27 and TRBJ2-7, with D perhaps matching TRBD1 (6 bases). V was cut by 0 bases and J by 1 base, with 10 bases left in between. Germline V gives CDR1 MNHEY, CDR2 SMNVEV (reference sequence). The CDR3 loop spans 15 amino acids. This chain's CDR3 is CASSLSGQLSYEQYF. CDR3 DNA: TGTGCCAGCAGTTTATCAGGACAGCTATCCTACGAGCAGTACTTC.

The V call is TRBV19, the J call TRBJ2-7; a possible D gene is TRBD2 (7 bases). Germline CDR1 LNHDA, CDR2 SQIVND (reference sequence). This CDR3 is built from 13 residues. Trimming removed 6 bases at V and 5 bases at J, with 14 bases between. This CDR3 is CASSPKGGDEQYF. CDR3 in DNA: TGTGCCAGTAGCCCTAAGGGGGGGGACGAGCAGTACTTC.

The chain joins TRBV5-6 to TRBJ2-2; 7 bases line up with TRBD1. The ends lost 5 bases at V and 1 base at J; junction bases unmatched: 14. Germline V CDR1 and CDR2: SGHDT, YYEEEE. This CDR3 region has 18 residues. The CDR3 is CASRRGQRSLLNTGELFF. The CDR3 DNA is TGTGCCAGCAGGAGGGGACAGCGGTCACTTTTGAACACCGGGGAGCTGTTTTTT.

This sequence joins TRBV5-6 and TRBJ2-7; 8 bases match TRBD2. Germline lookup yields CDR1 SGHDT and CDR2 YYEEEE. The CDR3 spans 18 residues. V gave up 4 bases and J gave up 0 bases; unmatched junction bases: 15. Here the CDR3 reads CASSPASGSFFSSYEQYF. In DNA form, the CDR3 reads TGTGCCAGCAGCCCGGCTAGCGGGTCCTTTTTTAGCTCCTACGAGCAGTACTTC.

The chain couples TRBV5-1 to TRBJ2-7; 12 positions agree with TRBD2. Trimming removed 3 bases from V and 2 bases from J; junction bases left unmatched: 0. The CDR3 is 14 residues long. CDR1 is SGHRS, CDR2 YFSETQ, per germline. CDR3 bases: TGCGCCAGCAGCTCTAGCGGGGGGGCCTACGAGCAGTACTTC. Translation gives CASSSSGGAYEQYF.

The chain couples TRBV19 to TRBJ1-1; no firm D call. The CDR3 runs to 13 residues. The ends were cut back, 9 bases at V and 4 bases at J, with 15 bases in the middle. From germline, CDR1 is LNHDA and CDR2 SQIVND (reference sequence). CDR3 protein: CASTIGMGTEAFF. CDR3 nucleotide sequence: TGTGCCAGCACCATCGGGATGGGCACTGAAGCTTTCTTT.

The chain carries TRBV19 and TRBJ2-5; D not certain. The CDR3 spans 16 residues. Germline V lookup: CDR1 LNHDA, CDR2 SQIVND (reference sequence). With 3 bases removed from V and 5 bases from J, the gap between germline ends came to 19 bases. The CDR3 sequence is CASSISPHGSRETQYF. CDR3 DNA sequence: TGTGCCAGTAGTATTTCCCCCCACGGATCCCGGGAGACCCAGTACTTC.

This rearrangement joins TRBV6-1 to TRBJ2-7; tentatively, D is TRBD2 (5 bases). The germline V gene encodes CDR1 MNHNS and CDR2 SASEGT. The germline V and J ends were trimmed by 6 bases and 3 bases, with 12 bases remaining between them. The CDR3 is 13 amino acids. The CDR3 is CASRLPGNYEQYF. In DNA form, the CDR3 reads TGTGCCAGCAGACTTCCGGGGAACTACGAGCAGTACTTC.

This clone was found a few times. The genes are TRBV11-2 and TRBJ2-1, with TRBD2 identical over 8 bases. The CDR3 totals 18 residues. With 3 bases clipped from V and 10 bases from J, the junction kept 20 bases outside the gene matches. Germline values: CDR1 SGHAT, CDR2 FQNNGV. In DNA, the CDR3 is TGTGCCAGCAGCTTCCCGGTCAGCGGGGGTTACGGGGAGGGAGAGCAGTTCTTC. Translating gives CASSFPVSGGYGEGEQFF.

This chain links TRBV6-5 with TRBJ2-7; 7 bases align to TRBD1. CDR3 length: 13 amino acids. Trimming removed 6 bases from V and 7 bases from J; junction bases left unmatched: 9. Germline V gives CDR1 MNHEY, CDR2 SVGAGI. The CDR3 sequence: CASRQPGQREQYF. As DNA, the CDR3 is TGTGCCAGCAGGCAACCGGGACAGAGAGAGCAGTACTTC.

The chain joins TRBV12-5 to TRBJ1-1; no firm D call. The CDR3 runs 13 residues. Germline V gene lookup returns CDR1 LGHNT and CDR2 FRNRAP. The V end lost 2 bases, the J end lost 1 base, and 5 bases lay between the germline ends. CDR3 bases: TGTGCTAGTGGTTTGAGGGAGAACACTGAAGCTTTCTTT. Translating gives CASGLRENTEAFF. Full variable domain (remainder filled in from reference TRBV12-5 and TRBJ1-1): DARVTQTPRHKVTEMGQEVTMRCQPILGHNTVFWYRQTMMQGLELLAYFRNRAPLDDSGMPKDRFSAEMPDATLATLKIQPSEPRDSAVYFCASGLRENTEAFFGQGTRLTVV.

The DNA for the CDR3 is TGCGCCAGCAGCCAGGGCGTAGGGTCCACAGATACGCAGTATTTT. Protein sequence: CASSQGVGSTDTQYF. This chain connects TRBV4-1 to TRBJ2-3; no reliable D call. Germline V gives CDR1 MGHRA, CDR2 YSYEKL. The CDR3 is 15 residues long. V was shortened by 3 bases and J by 2 bases, with 12 bases between the two germline ends.

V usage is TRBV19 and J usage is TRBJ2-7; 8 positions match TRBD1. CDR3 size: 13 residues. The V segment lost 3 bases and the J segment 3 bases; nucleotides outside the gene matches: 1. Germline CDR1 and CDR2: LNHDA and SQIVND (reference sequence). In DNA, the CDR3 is TGTGCCAGTAGTATTGGGACAGGCTACGAGCAGTACTTC. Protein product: CASSIGTGYEQYF.

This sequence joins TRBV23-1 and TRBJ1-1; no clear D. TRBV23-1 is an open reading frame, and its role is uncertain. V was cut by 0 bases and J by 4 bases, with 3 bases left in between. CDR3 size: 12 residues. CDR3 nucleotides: TGCGCCAGCAGTCAATCGTTCACTGAAGCTTTCTTT. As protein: CASSQSFTEAFF.

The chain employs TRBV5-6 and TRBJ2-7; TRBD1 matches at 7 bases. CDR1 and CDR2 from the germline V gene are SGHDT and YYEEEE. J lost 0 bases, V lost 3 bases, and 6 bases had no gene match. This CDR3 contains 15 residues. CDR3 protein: CASSSRQGGSYEQYF. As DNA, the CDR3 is TGTGCCAGCAGCTCCCGACAGGGTGGCTCCTACGAGCAGTACTTC.

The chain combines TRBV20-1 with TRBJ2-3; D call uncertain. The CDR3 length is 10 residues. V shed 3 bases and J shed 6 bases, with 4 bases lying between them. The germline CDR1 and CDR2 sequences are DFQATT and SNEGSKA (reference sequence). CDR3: CSASKDTQYF. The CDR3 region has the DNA TGCAGTGCTAGTAAGGATACGCAGTATTTT.

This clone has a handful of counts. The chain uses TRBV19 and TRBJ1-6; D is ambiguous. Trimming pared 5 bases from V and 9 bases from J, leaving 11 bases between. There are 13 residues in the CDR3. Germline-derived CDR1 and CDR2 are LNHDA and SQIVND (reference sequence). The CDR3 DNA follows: TGTGCCAGTAGTCCTGAAGGAGTTTCACCCCTCCACTTT. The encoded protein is CASSPEGVSPLHF.

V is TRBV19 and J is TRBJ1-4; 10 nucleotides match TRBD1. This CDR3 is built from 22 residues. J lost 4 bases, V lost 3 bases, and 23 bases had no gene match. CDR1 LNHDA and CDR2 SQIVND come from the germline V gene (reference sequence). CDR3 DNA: TGTGCCAGTAGTATCCTCTTGGCCCTGACAGGGGCGGGACAGGGGCTTAATGAAAAACTGTTTTTT. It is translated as CASSILLALTGAGQGLNEKLFF. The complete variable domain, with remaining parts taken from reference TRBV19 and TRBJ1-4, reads DGGITQSPKYLFRKEGQNVTLSCEQNLNHDAMYWYRQDPGQGLRLIYYSQIVNDFQKGDIAEGYSVSREKKESFPLTVTSAQKNPTAFYLCASSILLALTGAGQGLNEKLFFGSGTQLSVL.

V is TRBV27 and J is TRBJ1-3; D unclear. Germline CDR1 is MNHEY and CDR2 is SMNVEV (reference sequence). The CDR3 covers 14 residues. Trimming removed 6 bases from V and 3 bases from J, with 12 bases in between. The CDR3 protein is CASSHQYDGNTIYF. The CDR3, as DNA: TGTGCCAGCAGCCACCAGTATGATGGAAACACCATATATTTT.

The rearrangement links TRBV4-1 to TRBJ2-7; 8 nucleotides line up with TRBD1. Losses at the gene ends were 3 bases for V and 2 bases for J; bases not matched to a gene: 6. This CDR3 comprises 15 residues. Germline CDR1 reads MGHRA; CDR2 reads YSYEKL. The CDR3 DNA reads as TGCGCCAGCAGCCAGGTGACAGGGGCCCCCTACGAGCAGTACTTC. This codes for CASSQVTGAPYEQYF.

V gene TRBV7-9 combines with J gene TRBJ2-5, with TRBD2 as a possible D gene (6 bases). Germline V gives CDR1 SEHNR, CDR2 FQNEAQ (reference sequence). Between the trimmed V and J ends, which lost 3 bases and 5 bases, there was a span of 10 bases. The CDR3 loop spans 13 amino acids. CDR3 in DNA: TGTGCCAGCAGCTTGGACTATGGGGAGACCCAGTACTTC. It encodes CASSLDYGETQYF.

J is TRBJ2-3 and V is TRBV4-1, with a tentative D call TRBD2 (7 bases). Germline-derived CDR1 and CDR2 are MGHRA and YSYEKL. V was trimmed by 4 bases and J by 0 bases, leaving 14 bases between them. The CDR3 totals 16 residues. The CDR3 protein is CASSLSGGLSTDTQYF. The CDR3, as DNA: TGCGCCAGCAGCCTCTCGGGGGGCCTCAGCACAGATACGCAGTATTTT.

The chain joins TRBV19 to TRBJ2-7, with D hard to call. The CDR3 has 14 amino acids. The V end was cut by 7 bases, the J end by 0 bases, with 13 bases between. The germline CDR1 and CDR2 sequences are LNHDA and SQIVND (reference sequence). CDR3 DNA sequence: TGTGCCAGTAAAACGATGGAAAGCTCCTACGAGCAGTACTTC. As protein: CASKTMESSYEQYF.